Listed below are T cell receptor beta chains from one sample, sequenced in a study of T cells in pancreatic ductal adenocarcinoma. Libraries were prepared by immunoSEQ multiplex PCR; TCRdb keeps only in-frame clonotypes and omits some of them. The data show some 4,500 clones, 68% seen once. Sequencing was carried out using pancreatic tumor tissue. All receptors derive from a human donor with pancreatic ductal adenocarcinoma. Both conserved end residues are part of each CDR3. The order of the fields is J gene, V gene, CDR3 protein.

J gene: TRBJ2-5; V gene: TRBV4-1; CDR3 protein: CASSGGTGKTQYF
J gene: TRBJ2-3; V gene: TRBV27; CDR3 protein: CASSPSGRGTDTQYF
J gene: TRBJ2-1; V gene: TRBV5-8; CDR3 protein: CASTRDGNSYNEQFF
J gene: TRBJ1-2; V gene: TRBV5-1; CDR3 protein: CASRGTGRGYGYTF
J gene: TRBJ1-2; V gene: TRBV30; CDR3 protein: CAWIRDRDNYGYTF
J gene: TRBJ2-2; V gene: TRBV4-2; CDR3 protein: CASSQDLVGPGTGELFF
J gene: TRBJ2-4; V gene: TRBV28; CDR3 protein: CASSPRDRVNLDIQYF
J gene: TRBJ2-2; V gene: TRBV5-5; CDR3 protein: CASSRPNTGELFF
J gene: TRBJ2-1; V gene: TRBV27; CDR3 protein: CASSFWRNYNEQFF
J gene: TRBJ2-3; V gene: TRBV5-1; CDR3 protein: CASSPKAAPDTQYF
J gene: TRBJ2-5; V gene: TRBV5-4; CDR3 protein: CASSQVTGGETQYF
J gene: TRBJ1-4; V gene: TRBV19; CDR3 protein: CASSKIRGSTNEKLFF
J gene: TRBJ2-7; V gene: TRBV29-1; CDR3 protein: CSVAGSNYEQYF
J gene: TRBJ2-1; V gene: TRBV6-1; CDR3 protein: CASSVRQGANEQFF
J gene: TRBJ1-2; V gene: TRBV5-6; CDR3 protein: CASSFGVDYGYTF
J gene: TRBJ1-1; V gene: TRBV27; CDR3 protein: CASRFLWGRRTEAFF
J gene: TRBJ2-2; V gene: TRBV7-9; CDR3 protein: CASSFRRGNTGELFF
J gene: TRBJ2-1; V gene: TRBV7-2; CDR3 protein: CASSPKGGLVVEQFF
J gene: TRBJ2-1; V gene: TRBV30; CDR3 protein: CAWNSATSGGHEQFF
J gene: TRBJ2-2; V gene: TRBV5-5; CDR3 protein: CASSLNQGTGELFF
J gene: TRBJ1-5; V gene: TRBV5-1; CDR3 protein: CASSLDSYSNQPQHF
J gene: TRBJ2-1; V gene: TRBV5-1; CDR3 protein: CASRIQPGGLYNEQFF
J gene: TRBJ2-3; V gene: TRBV4-3; CDR3 protein: CASSQDSGGGTDTQYF
J gene: TRBJ1-2; V gene: TRBV19; CDR3 protein: CASGQGNYGYTF
J gene: TRBJ2-7; V gene: TRBV7-2; CDR3 protein: CASSLGTAYEQYF
J gene: TRBJ2-5; V gene: TRBV11-2; CDR3 protein: CASSLAETQYF
J gene: TRBJ1-5; V gene: TRBV7-9; CDR3 protein: CASSLGTGNSNQPQHF
J gene: TRBJ2-2; V gene: TRBV5-4; CDR3 protein: CASSLNGELFF
J gene: TRBJ1-2; V gene: TRBV6-5; CDR3 protein: CASSPPGTGRKGYTF
J gene: TRBJ1-1; V gene: TRBV2; CDR3 protein: CASHSSKWTEAFF
J gene: TRBJ2-5; V gene: TRBV27; CDR3 protein: CASSLSQAPTKETQYF
J gene: TRBJ2-7; V gene: TRBV9; CDR3 protein: CASSVGSAEKPQYF
J gene: TRBJ2-5; V gene: TRBV5-3; CDR3 protein: CARSHGGGKETQYF
J gene: TRBJ2-1; V gene: TRBV29-1; CDR3 protein: CSVSTLAGVIKTYNEQFF
J gene: TRBJ2-1; V gene: TRBV5-1; CDR3 protein: CASSNADASYNEQFF
J gene: TRBJ2-2; V gene: TRBV7-9; CDR3 protein: CASSLRGDRDTGELFF
J gene: TRBJ2-7; V gene: TRBV6-6; CDR3 protein: CASSYSGGTSYEQYF
J gene: TRBJ2-3; V gene: TRBV12-1; CDR3 protein: CASSFALAGASGDTQYF
J gene: TRBJ2-1; V gene: TRBV18; CDR3 protein: CASSPPRVGEQFF
J gene: TRBJ1-1; V gene: TRBV28; CDR3 protein: CASRLQGGETEAFF
J gene: TRBJ2-5; V gene: TRBV15; CDR3 protein: CATSREKEEPSLKETQYF
J gene: TRBJ1-1; V gene: TRBV29-1; CDR3 protein: CSVEGLPNTEAFF
J gene: TRBJ1-1; V gene: TRBV6-6; CDR3 protein: CASSYKGTGGNTEAFF
J gene: TRBJ1-5; V gene: TRBV19; CDR3 protein: CASHRGYSNQPQHF
J gene: TRBJ1-2; V gene: TRBV11-2; CDR3 protein: CASSLGQGWNYGYTF
J gene: TRBJ1-2; V gene: TRBV5-8; CDR3 protein: CASSLGQGVYGYTF
J gene: TRBJ1-1; V gene: TRBV2; CDR3 protein: CASRARMGDTEAFF
J gene: TRBJ1-1; V gene: TRBV6-5; CDR3 protein: CASSYSSGLGAEAFF
J gene: TRBJ2-1; V gene: TRBV15; CDR3 protein: CATSRTPWDEQFF
J gene: TRBJ2-7; V gene: TRBV30; CDR3 protein: CAWSVYRTPYEQYF
J gene: TRBJ2-5; V gene: TRBV18; CDR3 protein: CASSPRKKPGGQETQYF
J gene: TRBJ1-5; V gene: TRBV10-3; CDR3 protein: CAISAGQGAGQPQHF
J gene: TRBJ1-2; V gene: TRBV5-3; CDR3 protein: CASQIGQGGGYTF